What follows describes a single T cell receptor beta chain. This sample stems from a study of cytomegalovirus exposure and HLA in healthy donors. Germline loops: CDR1 MDHEN, CDR2 SYDVKM. The V gene end was trimmed by 7 bases and the J gene end by 7 bases; junction bases not matched to a gene: 12. This CDR3 has 15 amino acids. The PCR was carried out with 60 Vbeta primers and 13 Jbeta primers. Data came from immunoSEQ multiplex PCR; TCRdb stores just in-frame clones and leaves some out. The sample contains 90,000 to 130,000 clones, around 79% of which appear only once. The TCR was taken from a woman aged 30 to 39 in good health and CMV-seronegative. Sequencing input: PBMCs. V gene TRBV28 combines with J gene TRBJ1-5; TRBD1 agrees at 8 bases. The CDR3 DNA reads as TGTGCCAGCACCCGCCCCTCAGGGGGCAGACAGCCCCAGCATTTT. Its translation: CASTRPSGGRQPQHF. Full variable domain (rest looked up from reference TRBV28 and TRBJ1-5): DVKVTQSSRYLVKRTGEKVFLECVQDMDHENMFWYRQDPGLGLRLIYFSYDVKMKEKGDIPEGYSVSREKKERFSLILESASTNQTSMYLCASTRPSGGRQPQHFGDGTRLSIL.